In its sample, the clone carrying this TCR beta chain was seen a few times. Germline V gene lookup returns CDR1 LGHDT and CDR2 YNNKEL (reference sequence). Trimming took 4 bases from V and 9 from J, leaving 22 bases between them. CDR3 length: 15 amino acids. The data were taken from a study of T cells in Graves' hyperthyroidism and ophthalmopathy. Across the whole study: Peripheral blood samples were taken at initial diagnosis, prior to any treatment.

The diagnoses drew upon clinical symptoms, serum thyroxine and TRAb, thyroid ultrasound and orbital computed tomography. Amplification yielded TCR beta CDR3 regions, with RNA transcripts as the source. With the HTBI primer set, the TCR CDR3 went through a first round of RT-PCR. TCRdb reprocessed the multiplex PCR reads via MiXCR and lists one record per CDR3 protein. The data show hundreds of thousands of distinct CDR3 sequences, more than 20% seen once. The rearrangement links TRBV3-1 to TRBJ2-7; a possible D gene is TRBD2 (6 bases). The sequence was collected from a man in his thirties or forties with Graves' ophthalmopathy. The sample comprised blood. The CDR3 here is CASSLRAGLGESQYF. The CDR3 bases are TGTGCCAGCAGCCTCCGCGCGGGGCTTGGCGAGTCGCAGTACTTC.